The source of this T cell receptor (beta chain) is a study of T cells in Graves' hyperthyroidism and ophthalmopathy. Amplified TCR beta CDR3 regions came from RNA transcripts. The primer set for the first-round RT-PCR of the TCR CDR3 was HTBI. One entry per CDR3 protein results from TCRdb running MiXCR on the multiplex PCR reads. The table lists around 390,000 distinct CDR3 sequences, about 14% of them singletons. Germline CDR1 and CDR2: ENHRY and SYGVKD. CDR3 length equals 18 residues. Trimming shortened V by 2 bases and J by 8 bases, and 27 bases separated the two germline ends. Patients were excluded because of uncontrolled infection, other autoimmune disease, pregnancy or lactation. Together with thyroid ultrasound, orbital computed tomography, serum thyroxine and TRAb, clinical symptoms were used for diagnoses. Study-level points and caveats: Most expanded thyroid clonotypes above 0.001 also appeared in blood.

At least ten counts were recorded for this clonotype. The antigen remains unidentified. The rearrangement joins TRBV10-3 to TRBJ1-2; no firm D call. This sequence was found in a woman aged 25 to 45 with Graves' ophthalmopathy. The sample taken for sequencing was blood. CDR3 bases: TGTGCCATCAGTGAGCTTTCGCCAGCCCACAGAGGATTCTACGGCTACACCTTC. This gives the protein CAISELSPAHRGFYGYTF.